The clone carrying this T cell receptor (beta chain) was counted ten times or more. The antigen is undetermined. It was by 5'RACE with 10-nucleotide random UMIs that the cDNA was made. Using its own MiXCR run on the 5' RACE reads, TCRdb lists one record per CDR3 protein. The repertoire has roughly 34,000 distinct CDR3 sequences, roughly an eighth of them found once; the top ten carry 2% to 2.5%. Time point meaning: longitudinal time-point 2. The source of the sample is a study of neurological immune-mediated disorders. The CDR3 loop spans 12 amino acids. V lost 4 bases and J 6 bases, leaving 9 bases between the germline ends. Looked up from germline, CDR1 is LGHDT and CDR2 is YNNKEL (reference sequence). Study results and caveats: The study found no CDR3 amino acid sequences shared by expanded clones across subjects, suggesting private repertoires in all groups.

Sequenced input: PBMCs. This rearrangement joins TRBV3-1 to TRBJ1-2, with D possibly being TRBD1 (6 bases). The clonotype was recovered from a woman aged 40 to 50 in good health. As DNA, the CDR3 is TGTGCCAGCAGCCCTGGACAGCATGGCTACACCTTC. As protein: CASSPGQHGYTF.